These 24 T cell receptor beta chains were sequenced from one sample in a study of OX40 agonist ivuxolimab in advanced cancers. Profiling relied on immunoSEQ multiplex PCR, and the TCRdb table lists in-frame clones only, not all of them. The sample carries over 85,000 clones, 86% recorded once. This specimen was CD4+ or CD8+ T cells sorted from blood, taken in a trial of the OX40 agonist ivuxolimab. These receptors were obtained from an adult with an advanced solid tumor such as melanoma, head and neck, liver or kidney cancer.

The J gene is TRBJ2-6, the V gene TRBV27; 7 bases match TRBD2. V was clipped by 3 bases and J by 0 bases; unmatched bases: 5. The CDR3 is made up of 17 amino acids. Germline-derived CDR1 and CDR2 are MNHEY and SMNVEV (reference sequence). The CDR3 DNA reads as TGTGCCAGCAGTTTTCGGGGGGTCGTCTCTGGGGCCAACGTCCTGACTTTC. Translated, it gives CASSFRGVVSGANVLTF.

The chain employs TRBV9 and TRBJ2-1; TRBD1 might be the D (6 bases). Germline lookup yields CDR1 SGDLS and CDR2 YYNGEE. The CDR3 has 12 residues. Between the trimmed V and J ends, which lost 1 base and 8 bases, there was a span of 7 bases. Here the CDR3 reads CASSVQGYEQFF. Here the CDR3 DNA reads TGTGCCAGCAGCGTACAGGGGTATGAGCAGTTCTTC.

The chain carries TRBV9 and TRBJ1-1; TRBD1 agrees at 7 bases. Germline lookup yields CDR1 SGDLS and CDR2 YYNGEE. The J segment lost 1 base and the V segment lost 0 bases, leaving 0 bases of the junction unmatched. This CDR3 spans 14 amino acids. CDR3 DNA: TGTGCCAGCAGCGTAGGGACAGGGAACACTGAAGCTTTCTTT. This gives the protein CASSVGTGNTEAFF.

This chain connects TRBV6-1 to TRBJ2-5, with 9 bases aligning to TRBD1. This CDR3 has 15 residues. V shed 7 bases, J shed 5 bases, and the junction held 11 bases outside the gene matches. The germline V gene has CDR1 MNHNS and CDR2 SASEGT. This CDR3 reads CASTTTGGSWETQYF. The CDR3 bases are TGTGCCAGCACGACCACAGGGGGCTCATGGGAGACCCAGTACTTC.

The J gene is TRBJ2-3, the V gene TRBV27; D is perhaps TRBD1 or TRBD2 (5 bases each). The CDR3 length is 15 residues. The ends were cut back, 3 bases at V and 1 base at J, with 11 bases in the middle. The germline V gene encodes CDR1 MNHEY and CDR2 SMNVEV (reference sequence). This CDR3 is CASSLGPAGTDTQYF. DNA of the CDR3: TGTGCCAGCAGTTTGGGACCGGCGGGCACAGATACGCAGTATTTT.

The rearrangement joins TRBV11-3 to TRBJ1-2; D unclear. Germline CDR1 reads SGHNT; CDR2 reads YENEEA. This CDR3 is built from 15 residues. The V and J ends lost 5 bases and 2 bases respectively, with 15 bases between them. CDR3 in amino acids: CASSQVARWNYGYTF. The CDR3 DNA follows: TGTGCCAGCAGCCAAGTCGCCCGTTGGAACTATGGCTACACCTTC. The whole variable domain, filled in from reference TRBV11-3 and TRBJ1-2, reads EAGVVQSPRYKIIEKKQPVAFWCNPISGHNTLYWYLQNLGQGPELLIRYENEEAVDDSQLPKDRFSAERLKGVDSTLKIQPAELGDSAVYLCASSQVARWNYGYTFGSGTRLTVV.

This chain joins TRBV30 and TRBJ2-2, with D perhaps matching TRBD2 (6 bases). V lost 2 bases and J 5 bases, leaving 18 bases between the germline ends. This CDR3 spans 16 amino acids. Germline V lookup: CDR1 GTSNPN, CDR2 SVGIG (reference sequence). Here the CDR3 DNA reads TGTGCCTGGAGTCCACGGGGGACCTTCGGGACCGGGGAGCTGTTTTTT. Translated: CAWSPRGTFGTGELFF.

The CDR3 DNA reads as TGTGCCATCAGTGAGTCGAATTTGGGGAAGCCCCAGCATTTT. It is translated as CAISESNLGKPQHF. The J gene is TRBJ1-5, the V gene TRBV10-3; D ambiguous. Germline V gives CDR1 ENHRY, CDR2 SYGVKD. CDR3 length: 14 residues. Trimming shortened V by 0 bases and J by 8 bases, and 11 bases separated the two germline ends.

The gene calls are TRBV5-6 and TRBJ1-2; 9 positions agree with TRBD1. There are 14 residues in the CDR3. The germline V gene has CDR1 SGHDT and CDR2 YYEEEE. J gave up 7 bases and V 4 bases, and 8 bases lay outside the gene matches. DNA for the CDR3: TGTGCCAGCAGCCTGGGACAGGGAATGAGTGGCTACACCTTC. This codes for CASSLGQGMSGYTF.

The rearrangement links TRBV25-1 to TRBJ2-3; 12 bases agree with TRBD2. V was clipped by 6 bases and J by 2 bases; unmatched bases: 3. The CDR3 extends over 15 amino acids. Germline assignment: CDR1 MGHDK and CDR2 SYGVNS. CDR3 region: CASRGLAGSTDTQYF. DNA of the CDR3: TGTGCCAGCAGGGGACTAGCGGGTTCCACAGATACGCAGTATTTT.

The chain is built from TRBV11-2 and TRBJ2-7; 11 nucleotides line up with TRBD2. V shed 1 base and J 9 bases; nucleotides not matched to a gene: 5. Germline V gives CDR1 SGHAT, CDR2 FQNNGV. The CDR3 consists of 14 residues. DNA for the CDR3: TGTGCCAGCAGCTTAGCACTAGCGGGAGAACGGCAGTACTTC. This sequence encodes CASSLALAGERQYF.

This chain connects TRBV6-4 to TRBJ2-3, with 11 bases fitting TRBD1. Germline lookup yields CDR1 MRHNA and CDR2 SNTAGT. The junction had 7 bases not matched to a gene; V was cut back by 3 bases and J by 5 bases. The CDR3 is 16 residues long. This CDR3 reads CASSETGTGGGDTQYF. The CDR3 DNA reads TGTGCCAGCAGTGAAACCGGGACAGGGGGTGGAGATACGCAGTATTTT.

The rearrangement links TRBV30 to TRBJ2-1; D is uncertain. This CDR3 is built from 12 residues. V gave up 5 bases and J gave up 0 bases, with 5 bases separating them. CDR1 and CDR2 (germline): GTSNPN, SVGIG (reference sequence). The CDR3 protein is CAWGFSYNEQFF. The DNA of the CDR3 is TGTGCCTGGGGTTTCTCCTACAATGAGCAGTTCTTC. The complete variable domain, with remaining parts taken from reference TRBV30 and TRBJ2-1, reads SQTIHQWPATLVQPVGSPLSLECTVEGTSNPNLYWYRQAAGRGLQLLFYSVGIGQISSEVPQNLSASRPQDRQFILSSKKLLLSDSGFYLCAWGFSYNEQFFGPGTRLTVL.

The chain couples TRBV7-3 to TRBJ1-1; D possibly corresponds to TRBD1 (5 bases). Trimming shortened V by 5 bases and J by 2 bases, and 12 bases separated the two germline ends. The CDR3 is 14 residues long. The germline CDR1 and CDR2 sequences are SGHTA and FQGTGA. CDR3 in DNA: TGTGCCAGCAGCCCAGGGATGGGTAACACTGAAGCTTTCTTT. Translated, it gives CASSPGMGNTEAFF.

The CDR3 spells CASSPSGTYEQYF. The CDR3 DNA reads TGTGCCAGTAGCCCTAGCGGGACCTACGAGCAGTACTTC. The chain has TRBV19 and TRBJ2-7, with TRBD2 identical over 9 bases. CDR1 and CDR2 from the germline V gene are LNHDA and SQIVND (reference sequence). This CDR3 spans 13 amino acids. V was clipped by 6 bases and J by 2 bases; unmatched bases: 2.

The CDR3 loop is CASSDRFNQPQHF. The CDR3 DNA reads TGTGCCAGCAGTGATCGGTTCAATCAGCCCCAGCATTTT. This chain uses TRBV25-1 with TRBJ1-5, with D uncertain. Germline CDR1 MGHDK, CDR2 SYGVNS. The CDR3 is 13 residues long. V was clipped by 3 bases and J by 3 bases, with 6 bases between them. Together with reference TRBV25-1 and TRBJ1-5, the CDR3 gives the full variable domain: EADIYQTPRYLVIGTGKKITLECSQTMGHDKMYWYQQDPGMELHLIHYSYGVNSTEKGDLSSESTVSRIRTEHFPLTLESARPSHTSQYLCASSDRFNQPQHFGDGTRLSIL.

The chain links TRBV29-1 to TRBJ2-2, with TRBD2 as a possible D gene (5 bases). The V gene lost 6 bases and the J gene lost 6 bases, with 11 bases spanning the gap. Germline V gene data show CDR1 as SQVTM and CDR2 as ANQGSEA. The CDR3 contains 12 residues. The CDR3 DNA reads as TGCAGCGTCCCAGCGGTCTCCGGGGAGCTGTTTTTT. As protein: CSVPAVSGELFF.

The chain recombines TRBV29-1 with TRBJ1-1; TRBD1 agrees at 7 bases. Losses at the gene ends were 4 bases for V and 10 bases for J; bases not matched to a gene: 12. Germline CDR1 and CDR2: SQVTM and ANQGSEA. The CDR3 extends over 13 amino acids. CDR3 nucleotide sequence: TGCAGCGTTGGTATCCCTACAGCAGGGGGAGCTTTCTTT. It specifies CSVGIPTAGGAFF.

This clone was counted many times. V gene TRBV7-3 combines with J gene TRBJ2-7, with 7 bases identical to TRBD2. Per the germline V gene, CDR1 is SGHTA and CDR2 is FQGTGA. Trimming took 3 bases from V and 0 from J; bases not matched to a gene: 5. The CDR3 extends over 15 amino acids. The DNA for the CDR3 is TGTGCCAGCAGCTTGCTAGCGGAGGCCTCCTACGAGCAGTACTTC. Amino acid sequence: CASSLLAEASYEQYF. Full variable domain (outside the CDR3, taken from reference TRBV7-3 and TRBJ2-7): GAGVSQTPSNKVTEKGKYVELRCDPISGHTALYWYRQSLGQGPEFLIYFQGTGAADDSGLPNDRFFAVRPEGSVSTLKIQRTERGDSAVYLCASSLLAEASYEQYFGPGTRLTVT.

This sequence joins TRBV11-2 and TRBJ2-7, with 8 bases identical to TRBD2. Germline V CDR1 and CDR2: SGHAT, FQNNGV. V dropped 1 base and J dropped 0; count of bases not matched to a gene: 2. CDR3 size: 15 residues. CDR3 region: CASSLVAGSSYEQYF. The DNA for the CDR3 is TGTGCCAGCAGCTTAGTAGCGGGAAGCTCCTACGAGCAGTACTTC.

This clone was counted once. The chain joins TRBV7-3 to TRBJ1-2; D possibly corresponds to TRBD1 (5 bases). Germline-derived CDR1 and CDR2 are SGHTA and FQGTGA. CDR3 length equals 17 residues. Trimming pared 5 bases from V and 2 bases from J, leaving 21 bases between. The CDR3 region is CASSLNGAQGSNYGYTF. Here the CDR3 DNA reads TGTGCCAGCAGCCTAAACGGGGCTCAGGGCTCCAACTATGGCTACACCTTC.

The chain couples TRBV5-5 to TRBJ1-4, with 7 bases aligning to TRBD1. The germline gives CDR1 SGHKS, CDR2 YYEKEE (reference sequence). The V and J ends lost 4 bases and 3 bases, in that order; junction bases with no gene match: 12. The CDR3 covers 17 residues. The CDR3 here is CASSPFRSGQSNEKLFF. CDR3 in DNA: TGTGCCAGCAGCCCCTTTAGGTCGGGACAGTCTAATGAAAAACTGTTTTTT.

This clone was recorded once. A much larger clone differs from this one at a single base, so this may be a read error. The sample holds other DNA sequences that translate to the same CDR3. The chain combines TRBV30 with TRBJ1-2; D unresolved. Germline assignment: CDR1 GTSNPN and CDR2 SVGIG (reference sequence). With 0 bases removed from V and 7 bases from J, the gap between germline ends came to 12 bases. CDR3 length equals 13 residues. Here the CDR3 DNA reads TGTGCCTGGAGTGTACTAAGTAGCTCTGGCTACACCTTC. Protein sequence: CAWSVLSSSGYTF.

This chain connects TRBV6-1 to TRBJ2-5, with D perhaps given as TRBD1 or TRBD2 (5 bases each). V lost 4 bases to trimming and J lost 5 bases, with 17 bases between them. This CDR3 has 15 amino acids. Germline-derived CDR1 and CDR2 are MNHNS and SASEGT. The CDR3 protein is CASSGFVGEGETQYF. The CDR3 nucleotides read TGTGCCAGCAGTGGCTTCGTGGGGGAAGGGGAGACCCAGTACTTC.